The 9 T cell receptor beta chains presented below share a single source sample, sequenced in a study of blood T cell repertoires in COVID-19. Some clones are missing from TCRdb's copy, which holds only in-frame ones; the method was immunoSEQ multiplex PCR. The table has about 90,000 clones, approximately 86% seen once. Sequenced: peripheral blood. These receptors were taken from an elderly man with acute or convalescent COVID-19.

This clone has a single count. The CDR3 nucleotides are TGTGCCAGCAGCGCCGGGACAGTGAACACCGGGGAGCTGTTTTTT. Its translation is CASSAGTVNTGELFF. The gene calls are TRBV7-3 and TRBJ2-2; 7 bases match TRBD1. Looked up from germline, CDR1 is SGHTA and CDR2 is FQGTGA. This CDR3 region has 15 residues. V shed 5 bases and J 1 base; nucleotides not matched to a gene: 4.

V is TRBV27 and J is TRBJ2-1, with a weak D call TRBD1 (6 bases). The CDR3 loop spans 19 amino acids. V gave up 5 bases and J gave up 0 bases, with 23 bases separating them. Germline V gene data show CDR1 as MNHEY and CDR2 as SMNVEV (reference sequence). CDR3 in DNA: TGTGCCAGCAGTCCCCGCCCTGAGACAGGAACCCTCTCCTACAATGAGCAGTTCTTC. As protein: CASSPRPETGTLSYNEQFF.

The chain couples TRBV30 to TRBJ1-2, with TRBD1 matching over 9 bases. After removal of 0 bases from V and 8 bases from J, the junction contained 4 bases not matched to a gene. The germline CDR1 and CDR2 sequences are GTSNPN and SVGIG (reference sequence). The length of the CDR3 is 13 residues. CDR3 bases: TGTGCCTGGAGTGTACAGGGGGCGGGCGGCTACACCTTC. It yields the protein CAWSVQGAGGYTF.

The chain uses TRBV18 and TRBJ1-2; 11 bases agree with TRBD1. This CDR3 contains 15 residues. From germline, CDR1 is KGHSH and CDR2 LQKENI. V was clipped by 5 bases and J by 2 bases; unmatched bases: 4. In DNA, the CDR3 is TGTGCCAGCTCAAGGACAGGGGGCCTCAACTATGGCTACACCTTC. It encodes CASSRTGGLNYGYTF.

The chain is built from TRBV19 and TRBJ2-4; TRBD2 aligns across 14 bases. V was pared by 6 bases and J by 6 bases, with 10 bases of the junction left unmatched. This CDR3 has 17 residues. Germline V CDR1 and CDR2: LNHDA, SQIVND (reference sequence). CDR3 DNA sequence: TGTGCCAGTAGCATGACTAGCGGGAGGGTTTCATCAAACATTCAGTACTTC. This codes for CASSMTSGRVSSNIQYF.

The V gene is TRBV5-1, the J gene TRBJ2-3; 8 bases fit TRBD2. Trimming at V came to 4 bases and at J to 0 bases, leaving 7 bases not matched to a gene. Germline CDR1 and CDR2: SGHRS and YFSETQ. The CDR3 runs to 16 residues. DNA for the CDR3: TGCGCCAGCAGCGGGGGCACTAGCGGTAGCACAGATACGCAGTATTTT. It yields the protein CASSGGTSGSTDTQYF.

The rearrangement links TRBV7-2 to TRBJ1-1; no definite D call. The germline gives CDR1 SGHTA, CDR2 FQGNSA. The CDR3 runs to 14 residues. V shed 5 bases and J shed 10 bases, with 20 bases lying between them. CDR3 nucleotides: TGTGCCAGCAGCCGCAATCCCACGGGAACGACAGCTTTCTTT. Residues: CASSRNPTGTTAFF.

This chain links TRBV7-9 with TRBJ1-6; possibly TRBD1 for D (6 bases). CDR3 length: 14 amino acids. Trimming took 5 bases from V and 9 from J, leaving 14 bases between them. Germline V gene data show CDR1 as SEHNR and CDR2 as FQNEAQ (reference sequence). The CDR3 DNA follows: TGTGCCAGCAGCCCCCCCCCACAGGGTTCACCCCTCCACTTT. This encodes CASSPPPQGSPLHF.

The table lists this clone with a few counts. The chain has TRBV18 and TRBJ2-2; 8 nucleotides align to TRBD2. J was trimmed by 7 bases and V by 3 bases; bases with no gene match: 13. The CDR3 is 17 amino acids. From germline, CDR1 is KGHSH and CDR2 LQKENI. The CDR3 loop is CASSPMTSAQGVGELFF. The CDR3, as DNA: TGTGCCAGCTCACCGATGACTAGCGCCCAGGGAGTCGGGGAGCTGTTTTTT.